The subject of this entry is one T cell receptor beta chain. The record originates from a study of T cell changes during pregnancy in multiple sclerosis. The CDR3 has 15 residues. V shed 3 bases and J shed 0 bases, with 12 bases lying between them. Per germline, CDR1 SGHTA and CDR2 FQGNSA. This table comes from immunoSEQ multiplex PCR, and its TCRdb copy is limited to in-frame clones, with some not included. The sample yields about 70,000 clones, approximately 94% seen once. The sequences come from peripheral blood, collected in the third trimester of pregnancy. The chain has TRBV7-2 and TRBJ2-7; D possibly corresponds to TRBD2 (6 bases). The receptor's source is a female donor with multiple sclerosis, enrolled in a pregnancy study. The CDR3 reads CASSLGLPLSYEQYF. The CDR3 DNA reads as TGTGCCAGCAGCTTGGGACTTCCACTCTCCTACGAGCAGTACTTC.